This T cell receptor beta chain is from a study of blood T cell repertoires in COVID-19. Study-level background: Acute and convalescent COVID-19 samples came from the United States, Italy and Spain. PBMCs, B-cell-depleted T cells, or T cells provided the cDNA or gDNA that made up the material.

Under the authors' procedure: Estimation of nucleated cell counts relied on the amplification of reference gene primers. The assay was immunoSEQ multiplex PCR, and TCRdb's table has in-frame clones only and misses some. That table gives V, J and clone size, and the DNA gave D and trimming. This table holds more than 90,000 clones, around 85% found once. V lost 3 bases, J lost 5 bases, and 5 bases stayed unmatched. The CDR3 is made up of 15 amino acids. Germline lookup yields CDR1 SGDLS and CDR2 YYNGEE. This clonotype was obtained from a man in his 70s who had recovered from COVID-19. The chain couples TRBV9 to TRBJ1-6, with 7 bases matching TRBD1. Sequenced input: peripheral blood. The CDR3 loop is CASSARDRDNSPLHF. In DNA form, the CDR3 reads TGTGCCAGCAGCGCCCGGGACAGAGATAATTCACCCCTCCACTTT.